Listed here are 13 T cell receptor beta chains from one sample, sequenced in a study of blood T cell repertoires in COVID-19. The protocol was immunoSEQ multiplex PCR, while the TCRdb copy is restricted to in-frame clones and leaves out a portion. Of about 280,000 clones listed, roughly 85% are singletons. The sample comprised PBMCs or T cells enriched from blood (not recorded which). These receptors all come from a woman aged 45-59 years who had recovered from COVID-19.

The chain carries TRBV28 and TRBJ1-2; no clear D. The CDR3 sequence is 14 residues long. Germline V CDR1 and CDR2: MDHEN, SYDVKM. Trimming stripped 6 bases from V and 0 bases from J, with 11 bases between. CDR3 sequence reads: CASRYREANYGYTF. In DNA, the CDR3 is TGTGCCAGCAGGTACAGAGAAGCTAACTATGGCTACACCTTC.

Remarks on this clone: Given the absence of the conserved phenylalanine or tryptophan at the CDR3 end, a read error is likely. The DNA is omitted, as the CDR3 cannot be located on it reliably, and the CDR3 follows TCRdb's listing. The V and J genes are TRBV5-1 and TRBJ1-1; the D call TRBD1 from the table was never checked on the DNA. The V gene's germline CDR1 is SGHRS and CDR2 YFSETQ. The CDR3 region is 11 residues in length, termini included. Here the CDR3 reads CASRAGTGGPL.

This clone was seen just once. The chain employs TRBV5-6 and TRBJ2-5; 9 bases fit TRBD1. The ends lost 4 bases at V and 4 bases at J; junction bases unmatched: 8. This CDR3 is built from 15 residues. Germline V CDR1 and CDR2: SGHDT, YYEEEE. DNA of the CDR3: TGTGCCAGCAGCACCGGGACAGGGCTTGTAGAGACCCAGTACTTC. It codes for CASSTGTGLVETQYF.

This clone has a handful of counts. V gene TRBV18 combines with J gene TRBJ2-7, with D possibly matching TRBD1 (6 bases). V gave up 4 bases and J gave up 2 bases, with 9 bases separating them. CDR1 is KGHSH and CDR2 is LQKENI in the germline V gene. The CDR3 runs to 13 residues. The CDR3 coding sequence is TGTGCCAGCTCACGGGACACCACCTACGAGCAGTACTTC. Residues: CASSRDTTYEQYF.

This clone showed up just a few times. The chain links TRBV19 to TRBJ1-5, with no clear D. The CDR3 contains 14 residues. From germline, CDR1 is LNHDA and CDR2 SQIVND (reference sequence). The V end lost 2 bases, the J end lost 7 bases, and 12 bases lay between the germline ends. CDR3 region: CASSIKGGSQPQHF. The CDR3 DNA reads as TGTGCCAGTAGTATAAAGGGAGGAAGCCAGCCCCAGCATTTT.

With regard to this clone: Additional DNA sequences in this sample encode the identical CDR3. V is TRBV5-1 and J is TRBJ1-1, with a tentative D call TRBD1 (5 bases). Germline V gene sequence: CDR1 SGHRS, CDR2 YFSETQ. The length of the CDR3 is 14 residues. V was trimmed by 0 bases and J by 1 base, leaving 7 bases between them. CDR3 sequence: CASSLVTGNTEAFF. DNA for the CDR3: TGCGCCAGCAGCTTGGTTACAGGGAACACTGAAGCTTTCTTT.

The chain is built from TRBV2 and TRBJ1-2; 8 nucleotides line up with TRBD1. Per germline, CDR1 SNHLY and CDR2 FYNNEI. With V trimmed by 9 bases and J by 0 bases, 3 bases remained unmatched. This CDR3 is 13 amino acids long. The CDR3 is CASKGQANYGYTF. DNA of the CDR3: TGTGCCAGTAAGGGACAGGCTAACTATGGCTACACCTTC. Complete variable domain (other parts from reference TRBV2 and TRBJ1-2): EPEVTQTPSHQVTQMGQEVILRCVPISNHLYFYWYRQILGQKVEFLVSFYNNEISEKSEIFDDQFSVERPDGSNFTLKIRSTKLEDSAMYFCASKGQANYGYTFGSGTRLTVV.

The chain recombines TRBV7-9 with TRBJ1-5, with D unclear. Looked up from germline, CDR1 is SEHNR and CDR2 is FQNEAQ (reference sequence). Trimming removed 5 bases from V and 3 bases from J, with 17 bases in between. CDR3 length: 16 residues. The CDR3 loop is CASSPEATNLNQPQHF. CDR3 in DNA: TGTGCCAGCAGCCCGGAAGCGACCAACCTCAATCAGCCCCAGCATTTT.

This rearrangement joins TRBV7-2 to TRBJ2-3; TRBD2 matches 7 bases. The CDR3 loop spans 15 amino acids. CDR1 is SGHTA and CDR2 is FQGNSA in the germline V gene. The J segment lost 1 base and the V segment lost 5 bases, leaving 6 bases of the junction unmatched. The CDR3 coding sequence is TGTGCCAGCAGCCCACAGCGGGGTCGCACAGATACGCAGTATTTT. As protein: CASSPQRGRTDTQYF.

The chain is built from TRBV27 and TRBJ2-1, with a tentative D call TRBD2 (5 bases). Germline lookup yields CDR1 MNHEY and CDR2 SMNVEV (reference sequence). The ends were cut back, 7 bases at V and 4 bases at J, with 17 bases in the middle. The CDR3 is 15 residues long. The chain's CDR3 is CASTKKSGNYNEQFF. The CDR3 DNA reads TGTGCCAGCACCAAGAAAAGCGGTAATTACAATGAGCAGTTCTTC.

The rearrangement joins TRBV7-6 to TRBJ1-2; 7 bases align to TRBD1. V lost 0 bases to trimming and J lost 2 bases; unmatched junction nucleotides: 9. Germline V gene sequence: CDR1 SGHVS, CDR2 FNYEAQ. The CDR3 extends over 17 amino acids. CDR3 DNA: TGTGCCAGCAGCTTAGCGCCGACAGGGACTCTAAACTATGGCTACACCTTC. Protein sequence: CASSLAPTGTLNYGYTF.

The J gene is TRBJ1-4, the V gene TRBV19, with 7 positions matching TRBD1. Per germline, CDR1 LNHDA and CDR2 SQIVND (reference sequence). This CDR3 has 14 amino acids. V trimming: 5 bases; J trimming: 4 bases; junction bases outside the gene matches: 4. The CDR3, as DNA: TGTGCCAGTAGTGAGGGACAGCGTAATGAAAAACTGTTTTTT. It specifies CASSEGQRNEKLFF.

The chain combines TRBV4-1 with TRBJ1-4; 8 nucleotides line up with TRBD1. There are 15 residues in the CDR3. The trim removed 1 base at V and 6 bases at J, leaving 4 bases unmatched. Germline V lookup: CDR1 MGHRA, CDR2 YSYEKL. In DNA form, the CDR3 reads TGCGCCAGCAGCCAAGGACAGGGGACGGATGAAAAACTGTTTTTT. Translation: CASSQGQGTDEKLFF.